The subject of this entry is one T cell receptor beta chain. The record originates from a study of human T cells and chemical hapten exposure. Unique molecular identifiers were linked by the library to individual cDNA molecules. TCRdb itself ran the RACE reads through MiXCR, one entry per CDR3 protein. Counted here are 270,000 or so distinct CDR3 sequences, roughly 7.7% occurring once; the ten biggest clones make up 1.2%. The germline V and J ends were trimmed by 4 bases and 8 bases, with 11 bases remaining between them. Germline CDR1 and CDR2: LGHDT and YNNKEL (reference sequence). The CDR3 runs 12 residues. Specified time point: pre-sensitization, week 0. Treatment: therapeutic diphenylcyclopropenone sensitization with weekly scalp DPC. Unfractionated whole blood yielded the extracted total RNA.

This clonotype was sampled from a young man with alopecia areata. Some clones in this sample may be carry-over from other donors' samples. This specimen consisted of whole blood, obtained in connection with sensitization to the hapten diphenylcyclopropenone (DPC). The V call is TRBV3-1, the J call TRBJ1-1; D is unresolved. This CDR3 is CASSLLQNEAFF. The CDR3 DNA follows: TGTGCCAGCAGCCTCTTACAGAACGAAGCTTTCTTT. Complete variable domain (other parts from reference TRBV3-1 and TRBJ1-1): DTAVSQTPKYLVTQMGNDKSIKCEQNLGHDTMYWYKQDSKKFLKIMFSYNNKELIINETVPNRFSPKSPDKAHLNLHINSLELGDSAVYFCASSLLQNEAFFGQGTRLTVV.